Listed below are T cell receptor beta chains from one sample, sequenced in a study of metastatic and nonmetastatic thyroid tumors. MiXCR reprocessed the PCR reads for TCRdb. The table has 35,000 to 45,000 clones, roughly an eighth seen once. Input material: blood. These receptors all come from a male donor with papillary thyroid cancer or a benign thyroid nodule (not recorded which). Some clones in this sample may be carry-over from other donors' samples. The CDR3 runs from the conserved cysteine through the conserved F or W. D genes are given only for firm matches. Clone size, where shown, is once, few, many, or a class for clones that have expanded.

CARRGREAPEQYF TGTGCCAGAAGAGGACGGGAGGCGCCCGAGCAGTACTTC few TRBJ2-7 TRBD2 13 TRBV6-1
CASSPDHTGDLFF TGTGCCAGCTCACCTGACCACACCGGGGATCTGTTTTTT . TRBJ2-2 . 13 TRBV18
CSARWTGLSAYNEQFF TGCAGTGCTAGATGGACGGGACTGAGCGCCTACAATGAGCAGTTCTTC many TRBJ2-1 . 16 TRBV20-1
CSAIIGAAHDTDTQYF TGCAGTGCTATCATCGGGGCCGCTCATGATACAGATACGCAGTATTTT many TRBJ2-3 . 16 TRBV20-1
CASSSPDTWWESTEAFF TGTGCCAGCAGTTCACCGGACACCTGGTGGGAGAGCACTGAAGCTTTCTTT many TRBJ1-1 . 17 TRBV28
CATKESGSPNTGELFF TGTGCCACCAAAGAGTCGGGATCACCGAACACCGGGGAGCTGTTTTTT many TRBJ2-2 . 16 TRBV24-1
CASSSPGQGRLGNTIYF TGTGCCAGCAGTTCCCCGGGACAGGGCCGCTTAGGAAACACCATATATTTT many TRBJ1-3 TRBD1 17 TRBV28
CASRLAYRGIEQYF TGTGCGAGCAGATTAGCGTACAGGGGGATCGAGCAGTACTTC . TRBJ2-7 TRBD1 14 TRBV7-2
CASSSGQDNTEAFF TGTGCCAGCAGCTCCGGACAGGATAACACTGAAGCTTTCTTT many TRBJ1-1 TRBD1 14 TRBV28
CASSQERTGGARDEQYF TGTGCCAGCAGCCAAGAAAGGACAGGGGGCGCCAGGGACGAGCAGTACTTC many TRBJ2-7 TRBD1 17 TRBV4-2
CASWRQGSSPLHF TGTGCCAGTTGGAGGCAGGGTAGTTCACCCCTCCACTTT . TRBJ1-6 . 13 TRBV6-2/TRBV6-3
CASSQDSTGLSYEQYF TGCGCCAGCAGCCAAGATAGCACAGGACTATCCTACGAGCAGTACTTC many TRBJ2-7 . 16 TRBV4-3
CASGTGLAKEAQYF TGTGCTAGCGGGACGGGTTTGGCCAAAGAGGCCCAGTACTTC . TRBJ2-5 TRBD2 14 TRBV7-7
CASRPRGETYEQYF TGTGCCAGCAGGCCTCGAGGCGAAACCTACGAGCAGTACTTC medium-sized TRBJ2-7 . 14 TRBV27
CASSIAGYRAGQPQHF TGTGCCAGTAGTATAGCGGGGTACAGGGCAGGTCAGCCCCAGCATTTT many TRBJ1-5 . 16 TRBV19
CASRPGFSQPQHF TGTGCCAGCAGGCCAGGGTTTAGTCAGCCCCAGCATTTT many TRBJ1-5 . 13 TRBV28
CASSSSGQGAREQYF TGTGCCAGCAGCTCATCGGGACAGGGGGCGAGGGAGCAGTACTTC medium-sized TRBJ2-7 TRBD1 15 TRBV28
CASSRVGFAEAFF TGTGCCAGCAGCAGAGTGGGTTTCGCTGAAGCTTTCTTT many TRBJ1-1 . 13 TRBV5-6
CATSGGQGAGEQYF TGTGCCACCAGTGGGGGACAGGGGGCCGGCGAGCAGTACTTC many TRBJ2-7 TRBD1 14 TRBV24-1
CATAGGLSEDYNEQFF TGTGCCACTGCGGGGGGTCTATCGGAAGACTACAATGAGCAGTTCTTC many TRBJ2-1 TRBD2 16 TRBV15
CASSFRDRGTEAFF TGTGCCAGCAGTTTTCGGGACAGGGGTACTGAAGCTTTCTTT many TRBJ1-1 TRBD1 14 TRBV12-3/TRBV12-4
CASSLGRGKINYGYTF TGTGCCAGCAGCTTGGGCAGGGGTAAAATTAACTATGGCTACACCTTC many TRBJ1-2 . 16 TRBV11-2
CASSLGGNTIYF TGTGCCAGCAGCTTGGGAGGAAACACCATATATTTT many TRBJ1-3 . 12 TRBV5-4
CASSYPGQGEKLFF TGTGCCAGCAGTTACCCGGGACAGGGGGAAAAACTGTTTTTT . TRBJ1-4 TRBD1 14 TRBV28
CASSYSIGSAGGSYEQYF TGTGCCAGCAGTTACTCGATAGGTTCGGCAGGGGGTTCCTACGAGCAGTACTTC many TRBJ2-7 TRBD1 18 TRBV6-2/TRBV6-3
CASSLDGGYTGELFF TGTGCCAGCAGCCTAGACGGGGGATACACCGGGGAGCTGTTTTTT many TRBJ2-2 . 15 TRBV6-2/TRBV6-3
CASSIRIPQSEQYF TGTGCCAGCAGCATCAGGATCCCCCAGTCCGAGCAGTACTTC medium-sized TRBJ2-7 . 14 TRBV28
CASSLSGQGSSYEQYF TGTGCCAGCAGCCTCTCTGGACAGGGGAGCTCCTACGAGCAGTACTTC . TRBJ2-7 TRBD1 16 TRBV6-1
CASSHGQGAIGELFF TGTGCCAGCAGCCACGGCCAGGGGGCCATCGGGGAGCTGTTTTTT . TRBJ2-2 TRBD1 15 TRBV7-2
CASSRGQGVSGANVLTF TGTGCCAGCAGCCGAGGCCAGGGAGTGTCTGGGGCCAACGTCCTGACTTTC . TRBJ2-6 . 17 TRBV9
CSVEPQGSSTDTQYF TGCAGCGTGGAGCCACAGGGATCTAGCACAGATACGCAGTATTTT many TRBJ2-3 . 15 TRBV29-1
CSATGDQGKLFF TGCAGTGCTACAGGGGATCAGGGAAAACTGTTTTTT . TRBJ1-4 . 12 TRBV20-1
CATQDILNTEAFF TGTGCCACTCAGGACATCCTGAACACTGAAGCCTTCTTT . TRBJ1-1 . 13 TRBV11-3
CASSSLQAEAFF TGTGCCAGCAGTTCCCTCCAGGCTGAAGCTTTCTTT few TRBJ1-1 . 12 TRBV6-2/TRBV6-3
CSAQEGSFPYEQYF TGCAGTGCCCAAGAGGGGTCGTTCCCCTACGAGCAGTACTTC once TRBJ2-7 . 14 TRBV20-1
CAISGSGSYEQYF TGTGCCATCAGTGGTTCGGGCTCCTACGAGCAGTACTTC . TRBJ2-7 . 13 TRBV10-3